This T cell receptor beta chain was recorded in a study of T cells after somatic rescue of genetic block. The sample holds a few counts of this clone. TCRdb's table, derived via immunoSEQ multiplex PCR, lists solely in-frame clones and lacks some. Found here are 110,000 or so clones, over 80% of them singletons; the top ten hold about 1.5%. The TCR was taken from a woman between 18 and 29 years old. Sequenced: peripheral blood mononuclear cells (PBMCs).

This chain's CDR3 is CASSYGRTNTGELFF. The CDR3 nucleotides read TGTGCCAGCAGTTACGGGCGGACGAACACCGGGGAGCTGTTTTTT. The chain couples TRBV6-6 to TRBJ2-2; D unclear. The germline V gene has CDR1 MNHNY and CDR2 SVGAGI (reference sequence). The CDR3 covers 15 residues. V was clipped by 2 bases and J by 0 bases, with 7 bases between them.